This passage covers 14 T cell receptor beta chains from one sample sequenced in a study of vaccination and CD4 T cells after COVID-19. No antigen has been identified for these receptors. Sequencing of the DNA from cultured CD4+ T cells was carried out with the Oncomine TCR Beta short-read assay. TCRdb re-derived calls from the PCR reads in MiXCR, one entry per CDR3 protein. The table has under 20,000 distinct CDR3 sequences, 50% to 65% seen once. Treatment reported: roughly 10-day PBMC culture with coronavirus spike peptide pools or control peptides (ViraFEST assay). Sample: CD4+ T cells from blood, cultured in vitro. Receptors were obtained from a human donor who had recovered from COVID-19.

This clonotype was detected a few times. V is TRBV6-1 and J is TRBJ1-2, with 10 nucleotides matching TRBD1. Trimming cost V 6 bases and J 8 bases; bases outside gene matches: 3. The CDR3 length is 12 residues. Germline values: CDR1 MNHNS, CDR2 SASEGT. CDR3 sequence (DNA): TGTGCCAGCAGGGGACAGGGGAGAGGCTACACCTTC. Amino acid sequence: CASRGQGRGYTF.

The chain is built from TRBV19 and TRBJ2-3; no clear D. The CDR3 runs 12 residues. Germline V gene data show CDR1 as LNHDA and CDR2 as SQIVND (reference sequence). V lost 9 bases, J lost 0 bases, and 7 bases lay in between. The CDR3 coding sequence is TGTGCCAGCAGAGCGAGCACAGATACGCAGTATTTT. This gives the protein CASRASTDTQYF.

This chain links TRBV5-1 with TRBJ1-5; D uncertain. This CDR3 comprises 14 residues. Germline CDR1 SGHRS, CDR2 YFSETQ. V lost 4 bases and J lost 4, with 12 bases in between. The CDR3 here is CASSLDPTNQPQHF. As DNA, the CDR3 is TGCGCCAGCAGCCTGGACCCCACGAATCAGCCCCAGCATTTT.

The V call is TRBV19, the J call TRBJ2-5; 12 bases are a match to TRBD1. CDR3 length: 16 amino acids. Losses at the gene ends were 4 bases for V and 7 bases for J; bases not matched to a gene: 10. Germline V gene lookup returns CDR1 LNHDA and CDR2 SQIVND (reference sequence). CDR3 sequence: CASSTPGQGAPGTQYF. CDR3 coding DNA: TGTGCCAGTAGTACCCCGGGACAGGGGGCCCCAGGGACCCAGTACTTC.

The chain combines TRBV21-1 with TRBJ1-1; the table names TRBD1, a call not compared with the DNA. TRBV21-1 is termed a pseudogene. The CDR3 has 18 residues. CDR3 coding DNA: TGTGCCAGCAGCTCGCCGACTCCTGGGGGGGGCTGGGGCACTGAAGCTTTCTTT. Its protein product is CASSSPTPGGGWGTEAFF.

The chain employs TRBV11-3 and TRBJ2-6; D unclear. Deletions cut 0 bases from V and 0 bases from J, with 6 bases between. Germline assignment: CDR1 SGHNT and CDR2 YENEEA. This CDR3 is 16 amino acids long. The CDR3 sequence is CASSLDGGSGANVLTF. The CDR3 nucleotides are TGTGCCAGCAGCTTAGATGGTGGCTCTGGGGCCAACGTCCTGACTTTC.

CDR3 nucleotides: TGTGCCAGCAGTGTCCGGGACAGGGATCCTAAGCAGTACTTC. It yields the protein CASSVRDRDPKQYF. V gene TRBV2 combines with J gene TRBJ2-7, with 9 nucleotides matching TRBD1. There are 14 residues in the CDR3. V was pared by 4 bases and J by 8 bases, with 9 bases of the junction left unmatched. Germline loops: CDR1 SNHLY, CDR2 FYNNEI.

The chain uses TRBV11-3 and TRBJ2-7; 8 bases align to TRBD2. This CDR3 is 13 amino acids long. Germline V gene sequence: CDR1 SGHNT, CDR2 YENEEA. V trimming: 2 bases; J trimming: 5 bases; junction bases outside the gene matches: 2. In DNA, the CDR3 is TGTGCCAGCAGCTTAAGCGGGAGTAACGAGCAGTACTTC. This translates into CASSLSGSNEQYF. The full variable domain, completed using reference TRBV11-3 and TRBJ2-7, is EAGVVQSPRYKIIEKKQPVAFWCNPISGHNTLYWYLQNLGQGPELLIRYENEEAVDDSQLPKDRFSAERLKGVDSTLKIQPAELGDSAVYLCASSLSGSNEQYFGPGTRLTVT.

This clonotype has more than one count but fewer than ten. The chain recombines TRBV4-1 with TRBJ2-5; 12 bases map to TRBD2. Trimming took 3 bases from V and 3 from J; bases not matched to a gene: 8. This CDR3 has 17 amino acids. Germline values: CDR1 MGHRA, CDR2 YSYEKL. The CDR3 loop reads CASSQDRGLAGKETQYF. The DNA for the CDR3 is TGCGCCAGCAGCCAGGACCGAGGACTAGCGGGAAAAGAGACCCAGTACTTC.

The genes are TRBV28 and TRBJ2-2; D is possibly TRBD2 (5 bases). Germline V CDR1 and CDR2: MDHEN, SYDVKM. CDR3 length: 16 residues. The V and J ends lost 4 bases and 4 bases respectively, with 16 bases between them. CDR3 sequence: CASSSAAGGSTGELFF. CDR3 DNA: TGTGCCAGCAGTTCCGCGGCAGGTGGGAGCACCGGGGAGCTGTTTTTT.

The chain carries TRBV20-1 and TRBJ2-2, with 7 bases fitting TRBD1. V shed 1 base, J shed 5 bases, and the junction held 7 bases outside the gene matches. The CDR3 has 15 residues. Germline V gives CDR1 DFQATT, CDR2 SNEGSKA (reference sequence). The CDR3 bases are TGCAGTGCTAGAGTTACAGGGGAAGGTACCGGGGAGCTGTTTTTT. Translating gives CSARVTGEGTGELFF.

The rearrangement uses TRBV4-1 and TRBJ2-7, with 7 bases aligning to TRBD2. Losses at the gene ends were 3 bases for V and 4 bases for J; bases not matched to a gene: 12. Germline V gene lookup returns CDR1 MGHRA and CDR2 YSYEKL. The CDR3 loop spans 16 amino acids. The CDR3 region is CASSHQGGAVGYEQYF. The CDR3 nucleotides are TGCGCCAGCAGCCACCAGGGAGGGGCGGTCGGATACGAGCAGTACTTC.

This clonotype was seen only once. The chain recombines TRBV7-8 with TRBJ2-7; 10 bases fit TRBD2. The CDR3 spans 14 residues. CDR1 is SGHVS, CDR2 FQNEAQ, per germline. Unmatched junction bases numbered 1, after V lost 5 bases and J lost 0 bases. Here the CDR3 DNA reads TGTGCCAGCAGCCGACTAGCGGGCTCCTACGAGCAGTACTTC. This translates into CASSRLAGSYEQYF.

J is TRBJ1-4 and V is TRBV7-8; D is unclear. This CDR3 is 15 amino acids long. Trimming shortened V by 0 bases and J by 3 bases, and 8 bases separated the two germline ends. Germline CDR1 SGHVS, CDR2 FQNEAQ. In DNA form, the CDR3 reads TGTGCCAGCAGCTTAGCGCTTGGTGCTAATGAAAAACTGTTTTTT. Translation: CASSLALGANEKLFF.